This T cell receptor (beta chain) is drawn from a study of blood T cell repertoires in COVID-19. The overall study: The cDNA or gDNA used as material had been derived from T cells, B-cell-depleted T cells, or PBMCs.

Between the trimmed V and J ends, which lost 2 bases and 4 bases, there was a span of 11 bases. CDR1 and CDR2 from the germline V gene are MNHEY and SVGAGI. The CDR3 extends over 14 amino acids. Some clones are missing from TCRdb's copy, which holds only in-frame ones; the method was immunoSEQ multiplex PCR. The sample lists tens of thousands of clones, approximately 81% seen once, with over 35% in the top ten. This TCR derives from a man aged 80 or over with acute or convalescent COVID-19. This sequence joins TRBV6-5 and TRBJ1-1; possibly TRBD1 for D (6 bases). The source material was peripheral blood. The CDR3 coding sequence is TGTGCCAGCAGTTACCCAGGGGAACGCACTGAAGCTTTCTTT. It encodes CASSYPGERTEAFF.